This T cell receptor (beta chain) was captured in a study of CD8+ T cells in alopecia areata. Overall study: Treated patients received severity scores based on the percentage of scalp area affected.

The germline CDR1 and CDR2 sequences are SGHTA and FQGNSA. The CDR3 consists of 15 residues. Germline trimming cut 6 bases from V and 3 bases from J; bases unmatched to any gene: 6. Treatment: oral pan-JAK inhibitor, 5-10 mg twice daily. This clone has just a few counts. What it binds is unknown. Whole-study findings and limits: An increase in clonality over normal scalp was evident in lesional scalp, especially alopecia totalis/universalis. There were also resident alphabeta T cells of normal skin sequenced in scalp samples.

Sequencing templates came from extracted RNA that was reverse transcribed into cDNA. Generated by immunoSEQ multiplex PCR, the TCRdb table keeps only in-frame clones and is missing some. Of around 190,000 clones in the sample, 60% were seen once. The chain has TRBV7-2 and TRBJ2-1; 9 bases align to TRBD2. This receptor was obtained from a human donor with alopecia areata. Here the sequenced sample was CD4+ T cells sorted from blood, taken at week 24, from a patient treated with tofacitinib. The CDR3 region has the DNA TGTGCCAGCAGAGTCAGCGGGGGGCACTACAATGAGCAGTTCTTC. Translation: CASRVSGGHYNEQFF.